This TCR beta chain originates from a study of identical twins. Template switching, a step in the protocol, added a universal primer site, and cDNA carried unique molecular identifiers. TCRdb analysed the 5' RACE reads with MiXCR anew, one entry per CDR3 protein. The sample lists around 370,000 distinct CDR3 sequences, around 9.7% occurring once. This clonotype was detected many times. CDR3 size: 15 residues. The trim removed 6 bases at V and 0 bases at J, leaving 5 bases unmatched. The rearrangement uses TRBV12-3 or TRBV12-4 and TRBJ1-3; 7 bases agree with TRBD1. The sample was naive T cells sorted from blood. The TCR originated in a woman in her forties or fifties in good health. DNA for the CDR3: TGTGCCAGCAGACGGACAGGACGCTCTGGAAACACCATATATTTT. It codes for CASRRTGRSGNTIYF.